A single sample gave rise to the 20 T cell receptor beta chains below, sequenced in a study of cytotoxic CD8 clonotypes in ibrutinib-treated CLL. Clones were sequenced by immunoSEQ multiplex PCR, and TCRdb holds only the in-frame ones, with some missing. The repertoire consists of almost 250,000 clones, with about three quarters occurring once and the leading ten covering roughly 14%. Specimen: PBMCs, collected after 24 months of ibrutinib treatment. The receptor set was obtained from a human donor with chronic lymphocytic leukemia.

The J gene is TRBJ2-7, the V gene TRBV6-5; D perhaps matches TRBD1 (5 bases). CDR1 and CDR2 (germline): MNHEY, SVGAGI. The V gene lost 2 bases and the J gene lost 6 bases, with 20 bases spanning the gap. The CDR3 has 16 amino acids. The CDR3 DNA reads as TGTGCCAGCAGTTACGTGTTAGGGGCAGGGCCAGGCGAGCAGTACTTC. This sequence encodes CASSYVLGAGPGEQYF.

This chain uses TRBV2 with TRBJ1-2, with 9 nucleotides matching TRBD1. The CDR3 extends over 13 amino acids. The V gene end was trimmed by 6 bases and the J gene end by 8 bases; junction bases not matched to a gene: 7. Germline CDR1 is SNHLY and CDR2 is FYNNEI. Written as DNA, the CDR3 is TGTGCCAGCAGGATGGACAGGGGAGGAGGCTACACCTTC. Its protein is CASRMDRGGGYTF.

This chain connects TRBV30 to TRBJ1-3; D might be TRBD1 (5 bases). Per germline, CDR1 GTSNPN and CDR2 SVGIG (reference sequence). The CDR3 contains 16 residues. V lost 2 bases and J lost 4, with 18 bases in between. The CDR3 region has the DNA TGTGCCTGGAGTCCACGACACGGGGCAAAAGGAAACACCATATATTTT. It translates to CAWSPRHGAKGNTIYF.

This rearrangement joins TRBV5-1 to TRBJ2-5, with TRBD1 as a possible D gene (6 bases). The CDR3 runs to 14 residues. CDR1 is SGHRS, CDR2 YFSETQ, per germline. Trimming took 4 bases from V and 2 from J, leaving 12 bases between them. CDR3 bases: TGCGCCAGCAGCCTGGGGGCGGCTCAAGAGACCCAGTACTTC. Protein product: CASSLGAAQETQYF.

This sequence joins TRBV4-3 and TRBJ1-1, with TRBD1 matching 7 bases. The germline V gene has CDR1 LGHNA and CDR2 YSLEER. V lost 0 bases and J lost 0; bases outside the gene matches: 7. CDR3 length: 17 amino acids. The CDR3 nucleotides are TGCGCCAGCAGCCAAGAGAGGCCAGGGGGTTTGAACACTGAAGCTTTCTTT. Residues: CASSQERPGGLNTEAFF.

CDR3 sequence: CASSKHRTGLTYEQYF. For the CDR3, the DNA is TGTGCCAGCAGCAAACATAGGACAGGGTTGACCTACGAGCAGTACTTC. V is TRBV21-1 and J is TRBJ2-7; TRBD1, the table's D call, was not compared with the DNA. TRBV21-1 is designated a pseudogene. This CDR3 comprises 16 residues.

The chain employs TRBV28 and TRBJ2-3; no definite D call. CDR1 is MDHEN, CDR2 SYDVKM, per germline. This CDR3 has 15 residues. V was pared by 0 bases and J by 2 bases, with 9 bases between. CDR3 amino acids: CASSLWARPTDTQYF. Written as DNA, the CDR3 is TGTGCCAGCAGTTTATGGGCCAGACCCACAGATACGCAGTATTTT.

This clone is a singleton in its sample. The chain has TRBV4-3 and TRBJ2-4; D not resolved. The germline V gene has CDR1 LGHNA and CDR2 YSLEER. The CDR3 runs to 15 residues. V dropped 1 base and J dropped 9 bases, with 16 bases sitting between them. CDR3 protein: CASSQVGPSPSIQYF. The DNA of the CDR3 is TGCGCCAGCAGCCAAGTCGGGCCAAGCCCCAGCATTCAGTACTTC.

This clone has only a few counts. Mismatch with germline at one junction end may stem from a read error. The chain links TRBV7-2 to TRBJ2-5; 9 positions match TRBD1. In germline, CDR1 is SGHTA, CDR2 FQGNSA. This CDR3 contains 12 residues. The CDR3 loop is CASSLEGTGTNF. The CDR3 coding sequence is TGTGCCAGCAGCTTAGAAGGGACAGGGACCAACTTC.

The J gene is TRBJ1-1, the V gene TRBV4-2; 9 bases are a match to TRBD1. The germline V gene encodes CDR1 LGHNA and CDR2 YNFKEQ. The CDR3 contains 15 residues. The V segment lost 3 bases and the J segment 7 bases; nucleotides outside the gene matches: 9. The CDR3 DNA sequence: TGTGCCAGCAGCCACTGGACAGGGGAACTTCTTGAAGCTTTCTTT. The encoded protein is CASSHWTGELLEAFF.

The V and J genes are TRBV7-2 and TRBJ1-1; the match to TRBD1 covers 10 bases. V trimming: 4 bases; J trimming: 1 base; junction bases outside the gene matches: 3. CDR3 size: 15 residues. In germline, CDR1 is SGHTA, CDR2 FQGNSA. The CDR3 region is CASSSWDRGNTEAFF. The CDR3 region has the DNA TGTGCCAGCAGCTCCTGGGACAGGGGGAACACTGAAGCTTTCTTT.

The V gene is TRBV6-6, the J gene TRBJ2-1; D is ambiguous. Germline values: CDR1 MNHNY, CDR2 SVGAGI (reference sequence). The CDR3 sequence is 12 residues long. V was trimmed by 6 bases and J by 6 bases, leaving 9 bases between them. CDR3 in amino acids: CASRHTFNEQFF. The CDR3 bases are TGTGCCAGCAGACATACATTCAATGAGCAGTTCTTC.

V gene TRBV2 combines with J gene TRBJ1-2, with 9 bases aligning to TRBD1. This CDR3 spans 13 amino acids. Germline V gives CDR1 SNHLY, CDR2 FYNNEI. The junction had 6 bases not matched to a gene; V was cut back by 6 bases and J by 7 bases. The CDR3 nucleotides are TGTGCCAGCAGAGGGACAGGGAGTCTTGGCTACACCTTC. Its translation: CASRGTGSLGYTF.

A single count supports this clone. This chain links TRBV28 with TRBJ2-1, with 9 bases fitting TRBD2. The V gene's germline CDR1 is MDHEN and CDR2 SYDVKM. This CDR3 has 14 amino acids. Germline trimming cut 6 bases from V and 7 bases from J; bases unmatched to any gene: 7. CDR3 amino acids: CASSSGTSPNEQFF. CDR3 nucleotide sequence: TGTGCCAGCAGCTCCGGGACTAGCCCTAATGAGCAGTTCTTC. The full variable domain, with the rest looked up from reference TRBV28 and TRBJ2-1, is DVKVTQSSRYLVKRTGEKVFLECVQDMDHENMFWYRQDPGLGLRLIYFSYDVKMKEKGDIPEGYSVSREKKERFSLILESASTNQTSMYLCASSSGTSPNEQFFGPGTRLTVL.

This clone came up a few times. V and J are TRBV5-4 and TRBJ2-1; 11 positions agree with TRBD1. Germline V gene data show CDR1 as SGHNT and CDR2 as YYREEE (reference sequence). V lost 3 bases and J lost 6; bases outside the gene matches: 8. The CDR3 runs to 16 residues. CDR3 sequence (DNA): TGTGCCAGCAGCTCGCGCCGGGACAGGGGGTTCAATGAGCAGTTCTTC. It yields the protein CASSSRRDRGFNEQFF.

The chain links TRBV28 to TRBJ1-4; D remains unclear. The V end was cut by 3 bases, the J end by 13 bases, with 12 bases between. The CDR3 extends over 12 amino acids. Germline V gene data show CDR1 as MDHEN and CDR2 as SYDVKM. The CDR3 protein is CASSFIGTSLFF. CDR3 DNA: TGTGCCAGCAGTTTCATCGGAACGTCACTGTTTTTT.

The CDR3 sequence: CASSPSLAGSEGEQYF. In DNA, the CDR3 is TGTGCCAGCAGCCCCTCCCTGGCAGGGTCGGAGGGAGAGCAGTACTTC. The V call is TRBV7-3, the J call TRBJ2-7; TRBD2 is a possible D gene (6 bases). V was clipped by 5 bases and J by 7 bases, with 24 bases between them. The CDR3 contains 16 residues. Germline CDR1 is SGHTA and CDR2 is FQGTGA. Full variable domain (outside the CDR3, taken from reference TRBV7-3 and TRBJ2-7): GAGVSQTPSNKVTEKGKYVELRCDPISGHTALYWYRQSLGQGPEFLIYFQGTGAADDSGLPNDRFFAVRPEGSVSTLKIQRTERGDSAVYLCASSPSLAGSEGEQYFGPGTRLTVT.

The V gene is TRBV19, the J gene TRBJ2-4; no clear D gene. Germline V lookup: CDR1 LNHDA, CDR2 SQIVND (reference sequence). This CDR3 has 14 residues. Trimming shortened V by 5 bases and J by 0 bases, and 8 bases separated the two germline ends. The CDR3 DNA follows: TGTGCCAGTAGTGAAGGTAAAGCCAAAAACATTCAGTACTTC. Amino acids: CASSEGKAKNIQYF.

The CDR3 loop is CASSLEGTETQYF. CDR3 coding DNA: TGTGCCAGCAGTCTCGAGGGAACAGAGACCCAGTACTTC. The rearrangement links TRBV25-1 to TRBJ2-5; D is perhaps TRBD2 (5 bases). Germline CDR1 MGHDK, CDR2 SYGVNS. Deletions cut 5 bases from V and 4 bases from J, with 11 bases between. The CDR3 runs to 13 residues.

The rearrangement uses TRBV18 and TRBJ1-4, with 8 nucleotides matching TRBD1. With V trimmed by 1 base and J by 0 bases, 13 bases remained unmatched. CDR1 KGHSH and CDR2 LQKENI come from the germline V gene. The CDR3 has 20 residues. In nucleotides, the CDR3 is TGTGCCAGCTCACCACGCGTACAGGGGGGAACCTATGCAACTAATGAAAAACTGTTTTTT. As protein: CASSPRVQGGTYATNEKLFF.